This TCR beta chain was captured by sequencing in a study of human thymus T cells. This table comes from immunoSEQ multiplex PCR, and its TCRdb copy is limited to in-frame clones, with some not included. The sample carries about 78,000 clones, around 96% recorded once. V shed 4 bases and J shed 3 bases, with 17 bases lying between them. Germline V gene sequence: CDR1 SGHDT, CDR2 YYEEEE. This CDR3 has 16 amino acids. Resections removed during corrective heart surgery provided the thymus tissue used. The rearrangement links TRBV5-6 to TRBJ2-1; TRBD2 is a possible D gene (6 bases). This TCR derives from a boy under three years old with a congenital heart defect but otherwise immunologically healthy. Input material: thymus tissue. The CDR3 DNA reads TGTGCCAGCAGCCTAAGGTCGGGGGTGGACTACAATGAGCAGTTCTTC. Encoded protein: CASSLRSGVDYNEQFF.